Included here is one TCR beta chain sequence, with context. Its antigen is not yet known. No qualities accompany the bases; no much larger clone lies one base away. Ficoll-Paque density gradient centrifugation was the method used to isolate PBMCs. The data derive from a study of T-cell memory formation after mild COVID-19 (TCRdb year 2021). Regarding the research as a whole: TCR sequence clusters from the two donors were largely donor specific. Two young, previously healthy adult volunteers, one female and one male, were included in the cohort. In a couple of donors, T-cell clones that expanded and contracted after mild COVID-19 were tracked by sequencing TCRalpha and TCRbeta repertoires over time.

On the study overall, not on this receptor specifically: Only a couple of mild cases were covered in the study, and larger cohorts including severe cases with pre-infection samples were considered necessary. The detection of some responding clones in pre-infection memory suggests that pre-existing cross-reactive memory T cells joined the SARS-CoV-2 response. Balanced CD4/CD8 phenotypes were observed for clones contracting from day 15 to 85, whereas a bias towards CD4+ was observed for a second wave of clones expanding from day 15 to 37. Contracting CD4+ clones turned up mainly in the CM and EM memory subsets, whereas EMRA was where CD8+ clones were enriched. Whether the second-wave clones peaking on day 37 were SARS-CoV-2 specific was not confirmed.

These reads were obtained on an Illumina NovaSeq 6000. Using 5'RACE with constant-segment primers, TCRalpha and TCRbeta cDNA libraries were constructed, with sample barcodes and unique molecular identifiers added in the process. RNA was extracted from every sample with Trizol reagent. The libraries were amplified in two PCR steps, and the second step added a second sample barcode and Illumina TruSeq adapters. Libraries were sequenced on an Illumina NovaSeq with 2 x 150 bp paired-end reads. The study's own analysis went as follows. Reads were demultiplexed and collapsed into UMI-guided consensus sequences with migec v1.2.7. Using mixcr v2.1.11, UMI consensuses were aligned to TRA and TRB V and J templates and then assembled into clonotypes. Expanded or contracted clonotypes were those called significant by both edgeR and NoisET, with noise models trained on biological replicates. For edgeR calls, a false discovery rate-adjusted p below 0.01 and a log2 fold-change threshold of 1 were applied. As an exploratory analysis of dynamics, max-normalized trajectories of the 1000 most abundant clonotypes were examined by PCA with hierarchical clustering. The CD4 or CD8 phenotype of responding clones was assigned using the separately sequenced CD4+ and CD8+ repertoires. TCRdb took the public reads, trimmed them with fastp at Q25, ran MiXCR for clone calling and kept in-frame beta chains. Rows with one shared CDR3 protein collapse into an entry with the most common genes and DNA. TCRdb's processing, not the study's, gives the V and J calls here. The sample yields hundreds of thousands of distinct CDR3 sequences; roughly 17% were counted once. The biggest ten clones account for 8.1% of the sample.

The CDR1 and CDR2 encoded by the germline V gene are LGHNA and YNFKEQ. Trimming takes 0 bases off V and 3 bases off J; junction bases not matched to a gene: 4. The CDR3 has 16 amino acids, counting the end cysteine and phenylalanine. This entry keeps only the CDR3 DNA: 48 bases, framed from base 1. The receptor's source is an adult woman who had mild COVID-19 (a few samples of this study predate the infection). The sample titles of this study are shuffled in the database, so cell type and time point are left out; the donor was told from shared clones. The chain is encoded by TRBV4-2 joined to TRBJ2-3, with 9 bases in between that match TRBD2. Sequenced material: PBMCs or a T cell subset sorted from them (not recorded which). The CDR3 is CASSQDASGATDTQYF. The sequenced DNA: TGTGCCAGCAGCCAAGACGCTAGCGGGGCTACAGATACGCAGTATTTT.